The 18 T cell receptor beta chains in this list originate from one sample, sequenced in a study of cytomegalovirus exposure and HLA in healthy donors. This PCR relied on a set of 60 Vbeta primers and 13 Jbeta primers. Clones were sequenced by immunoSEQ multiplex PCR, and TCRdb holds only the in-frame ones, with some missing. The data hold some 200,000 clones, with approximately 81% observed a single time. The sequencing sample was made of PBMCs. The source is a man in his forties or fifties in good health and CMV-seronegative.

The chain combines TRBV18 with TRBJ1-3; perhaps TRBD1 as D (6 bases). Trimming stripped 3 bases from V and 2 bases from J, with 11 bases between. Per germline, CDR1 KGHSH and CDR2 LQKENI. This CDR3 comprises 15 residues. Here the CDR3 reads CASSPNTGTGNTIYF. CDR3 coding DNA: TGTGCCAGCTCACCGAATACAGGGACTGGAAACACCATATATTTT.

The V and J genes are TRBV15 and TRBJ1-5; TRBD1 is a possible D gene (6 bases). Deletions cut 4 bases from V and 5 bases from J, with 15 bases between. This CDR3 has 15 residues. CDR1 and CDR2 from the germline V gene are LNHNV and YYDKDF (reference sequence). CDR3 bases: TGTGCCACCAGCATACAGGGTAGTCGCGATCAGCCCCAGCATTTT. It encodes CATSIQGSRDQPQHF.

The V call is TRBV7-9, the J call TRBJ2-2; D remains unclear. The CDR3 covers 14 residues. V dropped 1 base and J dropped 10 bases, with 13 bases sitting between them. CDR1 and CDR2 from the germline V gene are SEHNR and FQNEAQ (reference sequence). The CDR3 DNA follows: TGTGCCAGCAGCTTAGACAGATTACCGGCGGAGCTGTTTTTT. It codes for CASSLDRLPAELFF.

This chain joins TRBV6-5 and TRBJ2-7; D may be TRBD2 (7 bases). This CDR3 comprises 16 residues. Germline CDR1 reads MNHEY; CDR2 reads SVGAGI. Deletions cut 1 base from V and 3 bases from J, with 16 bases between. The CDR3 nucleotides are TGTGCCAGCAGTTACTTGCCAGCGGGGACACACTACGAGCAGTACTTC. It is translated as CASSYLPAGTHYEQYF.

The rearrangement links TRBV9 to TRBJ1-1; D is unresolved. This CDR3 region has 16 residues. V was trimmed by 0 bases and J by 1 base, leaving 13 bases between them. The germline V gene encodes CDR1 SGDLS and CDR2 YYNGEE. For the CDR3, the DNA is TGTGCCAGCAGCGTAGATTCTATGGTTGGGAACACTGAAGCTTTCTTT. Translation: CASSVDSMVGNTEAFF.

This clone is a singleton in its sample. V and J are TRBV7-2 and TRBJ1-5, with D perhaps TRBD1 (5 bases). The CDR3 contains 13 residues. Germline CDR1 is SGHTA and CDR2 is FQGNSA. Deletions cut 5 bases from V and 10 bases from J, with 15 bases between. CDR3 sequence: CASSETDSFPQHF. The CDR3 nucleotides read TGTGCCAGCAGCGAGACAGACAGTTTTCCCCAGCATTTT.

The rearrangement links TRBV9 to TRBJ2-3, with D hard to call. The germline V and J ends were trimmed by 5 bases and 0 bases, with 10 bases remaining between them. CDR3 length: 14 residues. Looked up from germline, CDR1 is SGDLS and CDR2 is YYNGEE. CDR3 sequence reads: CASSRRTSTDTQYF. DNA for the CDR3: TGTGCCAGCAGTCGGAGAACTAGCACAGATACGCAGTATTTT.

V and J are TRBV6-1 and TRBJ1-1; a possible D gene is TRBD1 (5 bases). With 3 bases removed from V and 3 bases from J, the gap between germline ends came to 14 bases. CDR3 length: 15 residues. The germline V gene encodes CDR1 MNHNS and CDR2 SASEGT. The CDR3 loop reads CASSEHWGEDTEAFF. The CDR3, as DNA: TGTGCCAGCAGTGAGCACTGGGGGGAGGACACTGAAGCTTTCTTT.

The J gene is TRBJ2-5, the V gene TRBV9; 9 nucleotides agree with TRBD2. The CDR3 extends over 16 amino acids. Looked up from germline, CDR1 is SGDLS and CDR2 is YYNGEE. Trimming cost V 0 bases and J 4 bases; bases outside gene matches: 7. The CDR3 sequence is CASSVEAGGPGETQYF. The DNA of the CDR3 is TGTGCCAGCAGCGTAGAGGCGGGGGGGCCCGGAGAGACCCAGTACTTC.

This clone was counted once. V usage is TRBV6-5 and J usage is TRBJ1-2, with D unresolved. This CDR3 has 14 residues. CDR1 MNHEY and CDR2 SVGAGI come from the germline V gene. The germline V and J ends were trimmed by 2 bases and 8 bases, with 15 bases remaining between them. For the CDR3, the DNA is TGTGCCAGCAGTTACGGTATTGGAGGGAGGGGCTACACCTTC. It specifies CASSYGIGGRGYTF.

V usage is TRBV2 and J usage is TRBJ2-5; perhaps TRBD1 as D (5 bases). The CDR3 spans 13 residues. V dropped 6 bases and J dropped 2 bases, with 10 bases sitting between them. Germline V gene data show CDR1 as SNHLY and CDR2 as FYNNEI. CDR3 nucleotides: TGTGCCAGCAGGCTGGGGCAGCAAGAGACCCAGTACTTC. Protein: CASRLGQQETQYF.

CDR3 bases: TGTGCCAGCAGCGTAGAAGCGTTTGAGTACGCCGGGGAGCTGTTTTTT. Translation: CASSVEAFEYAGELFF. The chain has TRBV9 and TRBJ2-2; the D is unclear. From germline, CDR1 is SGDLS and CDR2 YYNGEE. The CDR3 covers 16 residues. V gave up 0 bases and J gave up 6 bases, with 15 bases separating them.

J is TRBJ1-2 and V is TRBV29-1, with 8 bases matching TRBD1. The V and J ends lost 6 bases and 0 bases, in that order; junction bases with no gene match: 15. The CDR3 is 17 amino acids. Germline CDR1 SQVTM, CDR2 ANQGSEA. CDR3 in amino acids: CSVDDGTGFGPNYGYTF. In DNA, the CDR3 is TGCAGCGTCGATGACGGGACAGGATTCGGACCTAACTATGGCTACACCTTC.

The chain is built from TRBV7-6 and TRBJ1-2, with unresolved D. V gave up 10 bases and J gave up 7 bases, with 19 bases separating them. Germline CDR1 is SGHVS and CDR2 is FNYEAQ. CDR3 size: 13 residues. In nucleotides, the CDR3 is TGTGCCATCTTCTCTCCGGGTGTACGTGGCTACACCTTC. This gives the protein CAIFSPGVRGYTF.

J is TRBJ1-6 and V is TRBV6-5; D possibly corresponds to TRBD1 (5 bases). CDR3 length: 13 amino acids. Germline CDR1 is MNHEY and CDR2 is SVGAGI. The germline V and J ends were trimmed by 5 bases and 6 bases, with 8 bases remaining between them. The CDR3 nucleotides read TGTGCCAGCAGTGACAGTCGTAATTCACCCCTCCACTTT. This codes for CASSDSRNSPLHF.

About this clone itself: Germline is not matched at one junction end, which may reflect a read error. The rearrangement joins TRBV7-9 to TRBJ1-1; TRBD1 might be the D (5 bases). Germline CDR1 SEHNR, CDR2 FQNEAQ (reference sequence). The CDR3 extends over 12 amino acids. The chain's CDR3 is CSSSLDQGFAFF. CDR3 nucleotides: TGTTCCAGCAGCTTAGATCAGGGATTCGCTTTCTTT.

Worth noting for this clone: One end of the junction varies from germline; a read error may be responsible. The chain is built from TRBV7-9 and TRBJ2-5; 8 nucleotides align to TRBD1. The CDR3 totals 16 residues. Germline values: CDR1 SEHNR, CDR2 FQNEAQ (reference sequence). CDR3 sequence (DNA): TGTTCCAGCAGCTTACCGGGCAGGGGGCAGAGAGAGACCCAGTACTTC. Translation: CSSSLPGRGQRETQYF.

In this sample, this clone turned up a few times. The V and J genes are TRBV5-4 and TRBJ2-7, with D tentatively TRBD2 (6 bases). Germline loops: CDR1 SGHNT, CDR2 YYREEE (reference sequence). V lost 5 bases to trimming and J lost 3 bases, with 15 bases between them. The CDR3 runs to 14 residues. CDR3 nucleotide sequence: TGTGCCAGCAGTTTCGCGGGGTCCCGCTACGAGCAGTACTTC. Encoded protein: CASSFAGSRYEQYF.